This T cell receptor (beta chain) stems from a study of cytomegalovirus exposure and HLA in healthy donors (dated by TCRdb to the late 2010s). For the study in its entirety: According to an earlier analysis of a few hundred of the donors, 200 million or so T cells yielded 90 million to 140 million unique TCR beta sequences and about 280 Gb of sequence data. Besides the first cohort of 500 to 700 subjects, a separate validation cohort made up of over a hundred different subjects was used. Alongside the repertoire data, information on donor age, sex, ethnicity and CMV serostatus was compiled. A later analysis re-analyzed previously published TCR beta repertoires from hundreds of donors and added high-resolution HLA genotyping to study TCR occurrence patterns. Every discovery cohort repertoire had been produced on one sequencing platform. Typing coverage differed by locus: A, B, C, DRB1 and DQB1 were typed in about 620-640 donors, DQA1 in roughly 510, DPA1 in 600 to 610, and DPB1 in 472. To predict cytomegalovirus infection status, the study brought together high-throughput TCR immunosequencing, statistical association of individual TCRs with disease status, and machine learning. A few DR-DQ haplotypes were handled as single units for association and clustering because linkage in the cohort was strong. Rather than drawing on any new phenotypic data, the later analysis identified candidate immune exposures from TCR beta sequences and the way those sequences occurred across donors. Both class I and class II loci were covered by HLA typing, at four-digit resolution. On average, 235,054 unique TCR beta nucleotide sequences were sequenced per donor among 398 genotyped donors of the cohort, with 15% to 20% of those sequences being non-productive. Roughly 300 gigabases of sequencing data and approximately 85 million unique TCR sequences were included in an early release covering under 650 HLA-typed donors. In a later genetic analysis, genome-wide SNP genotypes for about 65% of the roughly 670 donors were used, and that subset was treated as a discovery cohort. The T cell repertoires of 670 or so subjects were profiled by immunosequencing and related to cytomegalovirus serostatus. Of the roughly 400 genotyped donors, approximately 83% fell in the genetic ancestry cluster associated with self-reported Caucasian donors. The study aimed to test whether signatures of past pathogen exposure could be identified by cataloging public T cell receptors. An earlier analysis of roughly 600 of the donors used high-throughput TCR beta sequencing to judge whether each TCR beta V gene segment behaved as functional or pseudogenic. Results and caveats for the whole study, not just this receptor: A cluster of highly shared sequence variants was judged likely to represent a technical artifact of the sequencing pipeline. While some public TCRs were present in many individuals, most TCR sequences turned up only very rarely across donors. CMV serostatus was the only immune exposure information available for the cohort. The earlier analysis of approximately 590 of the donors excluded some 15 rarely observed V segments, including chromosome 9 orphons, because counts were too low. Assigning TCR associations to individual alleles was difficult when HLA alleles, especially DR and DQ, strongly co-occurred. Because some donors lacked HLA typing at each locus, the association tests relied only on the typed subset. Sequencing depth was assumed to be roughly uniform across donors in the presence/absence analyses, though that assumption may not hold. In a later analysis, several top co-occurrence clusters were reported to appear linked to parvovirus B19, influenza, CMV and Epstein-Barr virus. Correlated functional status among segregating V segments might reflect linkage disequilibrium, but an unknown experimental factor could not be ruled out. A total of 164 TCR beta chains were listed by the study as associated with cytomegalovirus. In a later analysis, the rate of TCR association differed among HLA loci, with DRB1 alleles having the most associated TCRs and HLA-C alleles having the fewest. A later analysis found that HLA-associated TCR beta chains were more clonally expanded and had lower generation probabilities than equally common non-associated chains. Because the 87-base-pair reads could not distinguish some IMGT-functional V segments, including TRBV6-2 and TRBV6-3, those segments were excluded. In an earlier analysis of about 600 of the donors, most TCR beta V segments appeared in productive rearrangements about 87% or about 30% of the time, broadly matching IMGT annotations. The authors suggested that the approach could potentially be extended to other disease states and immunological phenotypes. According to a later analysis, most CMV-associated TCR beta chains appeared to be HLA-restricted, and the HLA associations seemed to be driven largely by CMV exposure. In a later analysis, some 18,000 TCR beta sequences were associated with specific HLA alleles at a false discovery rate of 0.05. Compared with the approximately 600-donor mean, donors in an Asian-associated ancestry cluster had fewer N-insertions in productive TCRs, according to a later genetic analysis. An association between a missense DCLRE1C variant and V-gene and J-gene trimming of TCR beta chains was found in a later genetic analysis and replicated in an independent cohort. In vitro tests confirmed that a few of the cytomegalovirus-associated TCR beta chains recognize cytomegalovirus antigens. The cohort was sequenced for TCR beta chains only, and without alpha or paired-chain data the features that could be detected were limited. A further reported finding was that TCR beta sequences accurately predicted the HLA-A and HLA-B alleles for most subjects in the first cohort. In both the original and validation cohorts, the classifier was reported to diagnose cytomegalovirus status with high specificity and sensitivity.

Library creation used the immunoSEQ multiplex PCR assay. A mixture of 60 forward primers for TCR Vbeta segments and 13 reverse primers for TCR Jbeta segments was used in the multiplex PCR. Amplification of the CDR3 region of rearranged TCR beta genes was performed with a multiplex PCR assay on genomic DNA. Amplified TCR beta libraries were sequenced as 87-base-pair reads on the Illumina HiSeq System. Per the original workflow: A later analysis counted about 76 million unique TCR beta chains across the 690 or so repertoires, and about 10 million of these chains were shared by at least two donors. To remove PCR and sequencing errors, raw reads were error-corrected and collapsed into unique sequences using a nearest-neighbor algorithm that merged closely related sequences. Alignment of CDR3 sequences to IMGT reference sequences was used to assign V, D and J gene segments. For a sequence to be retained, at least a six-nucleotide match to both a V gene segment and a J gene segment was required. A rearrangement was called productive if the CDR3 had no stop codons and remained in frame with V and J, and every other rearrangement was called non-productive. Following IMGT convention, CDR3 was defined as the stretch from the second conserved V-encoded cysteine up to the conserved J-encoded phenylalanine. In an earlier analysis of some 550 of the donors, sequences lacking an unambiguous match to a single V gene segment were excluded. An earlier analysis of 450 to 650 of the donors called V segments functional above 56.7% productive rearrangements and segregating when the between-donor standard deviation exceeded 5%. To diagnose cytomegalovirus status from the catalog of TCR beta chain sequences, a statistical classification framework was built. V and J gene assignment, in a later analysis, came from comparing TCR nucleotide sequences with IMGT/GENE-DB human TR gene sequences. A later analysis assigned CDR3 sequences and most-parsimonious VDJ recombination scenarios with the TCRdist pipeline. In a later analysis, each TCR beta chain was defined by its CDR3 amino acid sequence together with its V-gene family, and reads without a unique V-gene family were excluded. As a way to deal with suspected cross-contamination and a sequencing artifact, a later analysis dropped 450 to 600 nucleotide sequences that were highly shared and had low generation probability. In a later analysis, a clonal expansion index for each public chain was calculated from normalized within-repertoire ranks of inferred template counts. A later analysis computed generation probabilities with a VDJ recombination model fitted to out-of-frame rearrangements, and checked the results against IGoR. A later analysis scored TCR-TCR, TCR-HLA and TCR-CMV co-occurrence with hypergeometric tests, applying a repertoire-size bias correction to TCR pairs. A later analysis estimated false discovery rates by permuting HLA or CMV assignments 20 times. In a later analysis, co-occurring TCRs were grouped with DBSCAN, and TCRdist sequence similarity was added when clustering was performed within HLA-allele-positive subsets. For co-occurrence clustering, repertoires with fewer than 30,000 or more than 120,000 public chains were excluded, along with a handful of repertoires with anomalous nucleotide sharing. TCRdb stores this immuneACCESS table with in-frame sequences only. Part of the clones is absent; in the studies checked, under half of the shortfall reflects unresolved V genes, and no reason is known for the rest. The DNA gave D and trimming, while V, J and clone size come from that table. The sample table contains more than 150,000 clones; only one count was recorded for around 78% of them. Clones ranked in the top ten supply roughly 1.5% of the sample.

The cohort consisted of 600 or so healthy bone marrow donors. Cohort members were all nominally healthy when sampled, although unrecorded immune exposures were likely present. The donor tested CMV seronegative and was one of the 352 seronegative cohort members. Each donor provided a peripheral blood sample, and peripheral blood mononuclear cells were used for TCR beta sequencing. Genomic DNA extraction from the blood cell samples was performed with the Qiagen DNeasy Blood Extraction Kit. This clone was counted between two and nine times. The target of this receptor is not known. The sample holds no much larger clone one base away, and base qualities are not on file. The CDR3 starts with the cysteine, ends with the phenylalanine, and has 13 residues. Left in the record is the CDR3 DNA by itself, 39 bases read in frame from the first base. Sequences GTSNPN (CDR1) and SVGIG (CDR2) are obtained from the germline V gene (reference sequence). Between the V and J ends, shortened by 5 bases and 4 bases respectively, the junction contains 14 bases.

This chain joins TRBV30 to TRBJ2-5; the D gene is perhaps TRBD2, from 6 matching bases. The clonotype originates from a man aged 18-30 years in good health and CMV-seronegative. Sequenced sample: PBMCs. The DNA reads TGTGCCTGGGATACTAGCTTATCAGAGACCCAGTACTTC. It translates as CAWDTSLSETQYF.